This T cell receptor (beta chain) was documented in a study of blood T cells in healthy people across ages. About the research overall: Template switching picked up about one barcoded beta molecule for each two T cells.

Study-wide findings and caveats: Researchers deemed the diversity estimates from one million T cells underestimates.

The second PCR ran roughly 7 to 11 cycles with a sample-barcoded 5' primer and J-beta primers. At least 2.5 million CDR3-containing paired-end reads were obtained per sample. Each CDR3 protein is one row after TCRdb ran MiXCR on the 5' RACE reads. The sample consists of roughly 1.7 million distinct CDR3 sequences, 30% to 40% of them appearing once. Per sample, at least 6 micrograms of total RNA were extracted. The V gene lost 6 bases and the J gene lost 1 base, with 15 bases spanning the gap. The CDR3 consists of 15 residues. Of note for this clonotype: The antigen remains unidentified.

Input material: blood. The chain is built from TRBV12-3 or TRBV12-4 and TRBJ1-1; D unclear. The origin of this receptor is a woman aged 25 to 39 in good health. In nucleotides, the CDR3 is TGTGCCAGCAGCCAACTTAGAGCGGGGAACACTGAAGCTTTCTTT. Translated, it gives CASSQLRAGNTEAFF.